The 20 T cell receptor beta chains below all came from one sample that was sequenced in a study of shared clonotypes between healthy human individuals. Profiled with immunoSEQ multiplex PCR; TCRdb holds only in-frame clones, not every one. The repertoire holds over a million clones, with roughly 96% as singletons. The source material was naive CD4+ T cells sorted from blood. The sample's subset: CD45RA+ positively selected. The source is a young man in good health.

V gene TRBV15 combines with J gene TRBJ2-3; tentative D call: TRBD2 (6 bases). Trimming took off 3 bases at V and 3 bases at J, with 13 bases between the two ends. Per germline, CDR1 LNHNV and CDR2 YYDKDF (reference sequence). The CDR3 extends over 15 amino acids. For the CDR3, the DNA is TGTGCCACCAGCAGCGACCTCCGGGGGACAGATACGCAGTATTTT. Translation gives CATSSDLRGTDTQYF.

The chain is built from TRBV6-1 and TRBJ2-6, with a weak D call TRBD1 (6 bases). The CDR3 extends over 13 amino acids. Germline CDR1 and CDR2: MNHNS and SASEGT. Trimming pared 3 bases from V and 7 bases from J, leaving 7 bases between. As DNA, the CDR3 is TGTGCCAGCAGTGAGGGACAAGCCAACGTCCTGACTTTC. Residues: CASSEGQANVLTF.

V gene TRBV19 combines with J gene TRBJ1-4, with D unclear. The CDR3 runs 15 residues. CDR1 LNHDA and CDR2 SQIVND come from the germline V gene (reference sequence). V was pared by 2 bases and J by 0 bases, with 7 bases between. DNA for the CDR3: TGTGCCAGTAGTATAACGGCTGCAACTAATGAAAAACTGTTTTTT. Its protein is CASSITAATNEKLFF. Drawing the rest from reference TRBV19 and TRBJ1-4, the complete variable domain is DGGITQSPKYLFRKEGQNVTLSCEQNLNHDAMYWYRQDPGQGLRLIYYSQIVNDFQKGDIAEGYSVSREKKESFPLTVTSAQKNPTAFYLCASSITAATNEKLFFGSGTQLSVL.

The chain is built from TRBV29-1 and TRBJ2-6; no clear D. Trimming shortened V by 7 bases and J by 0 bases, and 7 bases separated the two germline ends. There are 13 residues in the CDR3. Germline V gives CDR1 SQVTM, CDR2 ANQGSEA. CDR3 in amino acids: CSARPSGANVLTF. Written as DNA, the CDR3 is TGCAGCGCCCGGCCCTCTGGGGCCAACGTCCTGACTTTC.

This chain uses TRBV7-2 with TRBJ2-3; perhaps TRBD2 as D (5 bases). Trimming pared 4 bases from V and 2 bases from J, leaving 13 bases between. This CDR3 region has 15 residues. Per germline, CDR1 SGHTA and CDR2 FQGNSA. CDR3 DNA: TGTGCCAGCAGCTCGATAGCGATGGCCACAGATACGCAGTATTTT. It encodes CASSSIAMATDTQYF.

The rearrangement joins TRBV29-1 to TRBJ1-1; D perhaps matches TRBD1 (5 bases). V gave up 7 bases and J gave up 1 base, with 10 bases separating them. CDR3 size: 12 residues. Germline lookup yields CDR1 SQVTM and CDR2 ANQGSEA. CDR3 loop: CSAGHQNTEAFF. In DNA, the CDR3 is TGCAGCGCCGGACACCAGAACACTGAAGCTTTCTTT.

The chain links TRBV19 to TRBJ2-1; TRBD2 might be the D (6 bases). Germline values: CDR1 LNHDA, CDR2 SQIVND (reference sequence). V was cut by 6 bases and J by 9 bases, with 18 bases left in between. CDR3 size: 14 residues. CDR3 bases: TGTGCCAGTAGGCGGGGTGGGAGTATCGGTGAGCAGTTCTTC. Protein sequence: CASRRGGSIGEQFF.

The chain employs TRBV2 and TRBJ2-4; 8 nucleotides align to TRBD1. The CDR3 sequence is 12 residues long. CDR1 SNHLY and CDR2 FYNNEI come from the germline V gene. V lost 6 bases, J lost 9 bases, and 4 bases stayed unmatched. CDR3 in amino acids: CASSGQGFIQYF. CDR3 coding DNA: TGTGCCAGCAGCGGACAGGGTTTCATTCAGTACTTC. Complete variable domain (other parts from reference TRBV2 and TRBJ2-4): EPEVTQTPSHQVTQMGQEVILRCVPISNHLYFYWYRQILGQKVEFLVSFYNNEISEKSEIFDDQFSVERPDGSNFTLKIRSTKLEDSAMYFCASSGQGFIQYFGAGTRLSVL.

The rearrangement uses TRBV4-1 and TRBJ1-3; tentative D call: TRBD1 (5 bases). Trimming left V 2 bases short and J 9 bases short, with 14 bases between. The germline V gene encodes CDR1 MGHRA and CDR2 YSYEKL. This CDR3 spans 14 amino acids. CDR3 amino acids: CASSQLQGLGTIYF. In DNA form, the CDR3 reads TGCGCCAGCAGCCAACTCCAGGGTCTCGGCACCATATATTTT.

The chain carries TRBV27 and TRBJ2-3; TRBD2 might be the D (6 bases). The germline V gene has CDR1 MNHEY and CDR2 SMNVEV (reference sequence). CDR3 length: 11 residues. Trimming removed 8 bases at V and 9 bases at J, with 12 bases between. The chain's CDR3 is CASRLAGTQYF. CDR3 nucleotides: TGTGCCAGCCGCCTGGCGGGGACGCAGTATTTT.

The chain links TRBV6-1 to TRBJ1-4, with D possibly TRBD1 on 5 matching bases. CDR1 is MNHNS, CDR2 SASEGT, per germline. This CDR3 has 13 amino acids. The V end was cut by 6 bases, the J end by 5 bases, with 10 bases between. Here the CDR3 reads CASRGGLNEKLFF. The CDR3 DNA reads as TGTGCCAGCAGGGGGGGGTTAAATGAAAAACTGTTTTTT.

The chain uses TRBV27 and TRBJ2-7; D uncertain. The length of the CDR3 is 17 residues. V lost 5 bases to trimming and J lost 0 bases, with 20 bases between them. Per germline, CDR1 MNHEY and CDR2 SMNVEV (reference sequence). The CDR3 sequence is CASSSKSGRISSYEQYF. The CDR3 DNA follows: TGTGCCAGCAGTAGCAAGTCTGGGCGAATTAGCTCCTACGAGCAGTACTTC.

CDR3 nucleotide sequence: TGCGCCAGCAGCCGACCGGGACAGGCGAATTACGAGCAGTACTTC. Encoded protein: CASSRPGQANYEQYF. The rearrangement joins TRBV4-1 to TRBJ2-7; TRBD1 matches at 8 bases. Trimming took 4 bases from V and 4 from J; bases not matched to a gene: 9. The CDR3 is made up of 15 amino acids. The germline V gene has CDR1 MGHRA and CDR2 YSYEKL.

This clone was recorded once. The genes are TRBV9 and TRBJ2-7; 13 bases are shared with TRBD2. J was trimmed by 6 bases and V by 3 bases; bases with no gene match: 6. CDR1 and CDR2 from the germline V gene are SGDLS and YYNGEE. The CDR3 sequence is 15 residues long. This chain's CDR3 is CASSAGTSGIREQYF. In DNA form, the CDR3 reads TGTGCCAGCAGCGCCGGGACTAGCGGGATCCGCGAGCAGTACTTC.

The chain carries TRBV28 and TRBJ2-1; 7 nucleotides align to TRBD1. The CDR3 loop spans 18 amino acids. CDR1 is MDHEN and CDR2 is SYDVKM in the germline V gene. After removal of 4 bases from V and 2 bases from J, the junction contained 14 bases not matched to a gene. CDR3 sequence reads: CASSSAFLTGKTYNEQFF. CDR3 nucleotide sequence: TGTGCCAGCAGTTCAGCTTTCCTGACAGGGAAGACCTACAATGAGCAGTTCTTC.

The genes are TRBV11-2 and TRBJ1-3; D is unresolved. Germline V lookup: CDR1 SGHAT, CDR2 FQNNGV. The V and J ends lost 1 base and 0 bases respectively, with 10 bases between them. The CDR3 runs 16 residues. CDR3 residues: CASSLAGGISGNTIYF. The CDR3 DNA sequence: TGTGCCAGCAGCTTAGCGGGTGGGATCTCTGGAAACACCATATATTTT.

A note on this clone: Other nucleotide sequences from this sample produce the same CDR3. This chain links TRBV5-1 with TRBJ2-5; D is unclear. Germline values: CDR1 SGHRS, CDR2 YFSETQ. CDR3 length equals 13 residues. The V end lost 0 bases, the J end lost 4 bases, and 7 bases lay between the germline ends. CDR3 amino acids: CASSLGLGETQYF. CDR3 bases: TGCGCCAGCAGCTTGGGACTCGGAGAGACCCAGTACTTC. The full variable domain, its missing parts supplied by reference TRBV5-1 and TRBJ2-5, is KAGVTQTPRYLIKTRGQQVTLSCSPISGHRSVSWYQQTPGQGLQFLFEYFSETQRNKGNFPGRFSGRQFSNSRSEMNVSTLELGDSALYLCASSLGLGETQYFGPGTRLLVL.

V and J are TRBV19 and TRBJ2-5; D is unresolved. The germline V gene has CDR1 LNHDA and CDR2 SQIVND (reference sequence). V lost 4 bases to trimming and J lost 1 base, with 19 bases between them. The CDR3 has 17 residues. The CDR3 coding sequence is TGTGCCAGTAGTACCCCCCTTTTCGCGGCAAGCCAAGAGACCCAGTACTTC. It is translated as CASSTPLFAASQETQYF. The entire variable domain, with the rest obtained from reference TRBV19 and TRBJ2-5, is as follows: DGGITQSPKYLFRKEGQNVTLSCEQNLNHDAMYWYRQDPGQGLRLIYYSQIVNDFQKGDIAEGYSVSREKKESFPLTVTSAQKNPTAFYLCASSTPLFAASQETQYFGPGTRLLVL.

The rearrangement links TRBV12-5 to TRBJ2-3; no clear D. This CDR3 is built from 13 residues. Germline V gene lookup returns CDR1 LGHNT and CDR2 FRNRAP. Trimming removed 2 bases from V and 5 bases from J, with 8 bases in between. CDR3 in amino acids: CASGLLGGDTQYF. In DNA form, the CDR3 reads TGTGCTAGTGGTTTGTTGGGTGGAGATACGCAGTATTTT.

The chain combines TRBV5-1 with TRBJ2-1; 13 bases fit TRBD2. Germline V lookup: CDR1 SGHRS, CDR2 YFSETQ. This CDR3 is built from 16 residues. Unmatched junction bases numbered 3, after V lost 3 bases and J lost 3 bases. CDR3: CASSWTSGSYYNEQFF. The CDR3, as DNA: TGCGCCAGCAGCTGGACTAGCGGGAGTTACTACAATGAGCAGTTCTTC.